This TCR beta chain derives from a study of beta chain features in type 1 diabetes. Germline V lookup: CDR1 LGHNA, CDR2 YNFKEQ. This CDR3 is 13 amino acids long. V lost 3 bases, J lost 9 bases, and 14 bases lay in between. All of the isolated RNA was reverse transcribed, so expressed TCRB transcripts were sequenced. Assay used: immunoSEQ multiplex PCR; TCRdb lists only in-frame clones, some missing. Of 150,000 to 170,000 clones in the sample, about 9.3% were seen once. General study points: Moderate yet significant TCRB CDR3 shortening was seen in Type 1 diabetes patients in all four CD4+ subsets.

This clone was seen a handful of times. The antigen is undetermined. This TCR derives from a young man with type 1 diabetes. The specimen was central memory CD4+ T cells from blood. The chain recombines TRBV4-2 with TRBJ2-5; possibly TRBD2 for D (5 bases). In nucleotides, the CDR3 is TGTGCCAGCAGCCAGGACGGGGTCGGGGCCCAGTACTTC. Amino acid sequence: CASSQDGVGAQYF.